This entry is about one TCR beta chain. Its antigen is as yet unknown. In germline, CDR1 is SGHNT, CDR2 YYREEE (reference sequence). This CDR3 has 15 amino acids. V gave up 0 bases and J gave up 2 bases, with 12 bases separating them. The sample belongs to a study of cytomegalovirus exposure and HLA in healthy donors. The study's findings and limits: Both high specificity and high sensitivity reportedly marked the classifier's diagnosis of cytomegalovirus status.

The repertoire was sequenced with immunoSEQ multiplex PCR; TCRdb's copy has only in-frame clones and lacks some. Of 170,000 or so clones listed, about 86% are singletons. Sequenced material: PBMCs. The chain joins TRBV5-4 to TRBJ2-7; the D is unclear. The sequence was collected from a woman between 18 and 30 years old in good health and CMV-seropositive. In DNA, the CDR3 is TGTGCCAGCAGCTTGGCGACATTTTCGACCTACGAGCAGTACTTC. Residues: CASSLATFSTYEQYF.